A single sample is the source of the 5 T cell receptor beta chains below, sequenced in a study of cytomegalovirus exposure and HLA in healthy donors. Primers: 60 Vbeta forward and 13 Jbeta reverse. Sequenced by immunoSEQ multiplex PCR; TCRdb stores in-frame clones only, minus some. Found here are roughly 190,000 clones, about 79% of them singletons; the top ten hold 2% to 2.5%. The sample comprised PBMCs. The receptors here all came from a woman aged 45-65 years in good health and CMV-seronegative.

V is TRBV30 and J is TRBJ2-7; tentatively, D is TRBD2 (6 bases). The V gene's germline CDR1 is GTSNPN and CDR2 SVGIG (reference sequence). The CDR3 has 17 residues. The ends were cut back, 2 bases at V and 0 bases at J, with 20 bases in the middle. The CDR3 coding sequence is TGTGCCTGGAGTTACCCTCCCTTCGGAGGGATCTCCTACGAGCAGTACTTC. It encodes CAWSYPPFGGISYEQYF.

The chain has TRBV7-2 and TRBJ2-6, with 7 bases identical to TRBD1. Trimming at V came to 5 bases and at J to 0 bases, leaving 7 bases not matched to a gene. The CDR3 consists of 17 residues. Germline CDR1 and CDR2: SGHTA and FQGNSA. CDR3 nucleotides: TGTGCCAGCAGCCCTTGGGGACAGACCTCTGGGGCCAACGTCCTGACTTTC. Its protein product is CASSPWGQTSGANVLTF.

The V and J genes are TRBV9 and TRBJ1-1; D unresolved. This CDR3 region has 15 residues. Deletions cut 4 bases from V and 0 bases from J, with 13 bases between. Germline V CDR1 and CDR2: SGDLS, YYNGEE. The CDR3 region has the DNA TGTGCCAGCAGCCCCCGGGTGGAGTTGAACACTGAAGCTTTCTTT. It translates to CASSPRVELNTEAFF. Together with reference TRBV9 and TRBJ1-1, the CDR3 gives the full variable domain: DSGVTQTPKHLITATGQRVTLRCSPRSGDLSVYWYQQSLDQGLQFLIQYYNGEERAKGNILERFSAQQFPDLHSELNLSSLELGDSALYFCASSPRVELNTEAFFGQGTRLTVV.

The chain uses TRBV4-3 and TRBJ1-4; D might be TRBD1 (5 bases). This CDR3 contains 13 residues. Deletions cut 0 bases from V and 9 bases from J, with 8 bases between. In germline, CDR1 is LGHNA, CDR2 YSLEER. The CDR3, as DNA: TGCGCCAGCAGCCAAGATGGGGGGAAAAAACTGTTTTTT. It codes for CASSQDGGKKLFF.

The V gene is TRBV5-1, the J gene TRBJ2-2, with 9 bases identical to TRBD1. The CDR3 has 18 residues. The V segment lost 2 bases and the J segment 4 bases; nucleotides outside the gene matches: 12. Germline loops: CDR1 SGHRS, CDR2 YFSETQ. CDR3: CASSLGKWDRVITGELFF. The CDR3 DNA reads TGCGCCAGCAGCTTAGGGAAATGGGACAGGGTGATCACCGGGGAGCTGTTTTTT.